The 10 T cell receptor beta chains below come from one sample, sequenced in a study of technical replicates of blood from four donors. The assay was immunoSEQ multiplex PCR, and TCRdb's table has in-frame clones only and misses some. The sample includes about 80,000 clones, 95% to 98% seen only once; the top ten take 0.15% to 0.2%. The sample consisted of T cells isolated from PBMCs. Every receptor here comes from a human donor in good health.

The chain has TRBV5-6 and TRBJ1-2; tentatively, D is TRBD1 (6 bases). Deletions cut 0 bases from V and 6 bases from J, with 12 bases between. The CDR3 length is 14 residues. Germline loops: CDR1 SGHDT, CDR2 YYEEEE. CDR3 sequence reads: CASSLAPRDNGYTF. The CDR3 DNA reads TGTGCCAGCAGCTTGGCCCCGAGGGACAATGGCTACACCTTC.

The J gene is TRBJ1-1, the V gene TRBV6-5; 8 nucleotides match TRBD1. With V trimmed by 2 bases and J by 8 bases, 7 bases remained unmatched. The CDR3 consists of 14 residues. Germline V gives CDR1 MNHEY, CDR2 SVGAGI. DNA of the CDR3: TGTGCCAGCAGTTACGGCCCAGGGGGCGGGGAAGCTTTCTTT. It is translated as CASSYGPGGGEAFF.

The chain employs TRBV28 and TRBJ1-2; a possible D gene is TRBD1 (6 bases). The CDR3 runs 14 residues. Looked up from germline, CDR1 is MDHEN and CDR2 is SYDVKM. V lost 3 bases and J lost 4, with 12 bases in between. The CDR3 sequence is CASSFTSQGYGYTF. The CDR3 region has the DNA TGTGCCAGCAGTTTCACTTCACAGGGCTATGGCTACACCTTC.

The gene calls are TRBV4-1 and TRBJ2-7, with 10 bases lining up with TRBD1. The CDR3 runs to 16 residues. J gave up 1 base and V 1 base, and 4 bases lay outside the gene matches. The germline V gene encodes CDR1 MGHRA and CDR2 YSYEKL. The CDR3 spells CASSQGAGQGSYEQYF. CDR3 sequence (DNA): TGCGCCAGCAGCCAAGGGGCGGGACAGGGGTCCTACGAGCAGTACTTC.

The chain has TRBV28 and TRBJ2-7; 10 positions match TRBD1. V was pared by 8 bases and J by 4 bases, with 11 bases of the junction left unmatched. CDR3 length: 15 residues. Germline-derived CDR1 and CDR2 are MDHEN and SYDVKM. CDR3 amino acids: CASATPGQGPYEQYF. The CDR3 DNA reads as TGTGCCAGCGCCACACCGGGACAGGGGCCGTACGAGCAGTACTTC.

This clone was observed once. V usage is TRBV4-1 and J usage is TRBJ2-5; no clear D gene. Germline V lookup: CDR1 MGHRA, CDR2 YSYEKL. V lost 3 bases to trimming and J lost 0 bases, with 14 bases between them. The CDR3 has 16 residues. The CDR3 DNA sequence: TGCGCCAGCAGCCACAGTCCGCCAGTAAACCAAGAGACCCAGTACTTC. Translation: CASSHSPPVNQETQYF.

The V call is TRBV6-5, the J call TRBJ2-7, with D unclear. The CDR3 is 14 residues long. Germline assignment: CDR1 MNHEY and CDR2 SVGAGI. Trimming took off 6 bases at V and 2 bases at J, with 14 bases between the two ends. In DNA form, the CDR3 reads TGTGCCAGCAGAGGTGTCCCTAGACCCTACGAGCAGTACTTC. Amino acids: CASRGVPRPYEQYF.

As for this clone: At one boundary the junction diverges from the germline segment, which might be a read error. CDR3 sequence: CASRPGGPNNEQFF. The CDR3, as DNA: TGTGCGAGTAGGCCGGGAGGGCCCAACAATGAGCAGTTCTTC. The chain recombines TRBV19 with TRBJ2-1; 8 bases are a match to TRBD2. The CDR3 totals 14 residues. Per the germline V gene, CDR1 is LNHDA and CDR2 is SQIVND (reference sequence).

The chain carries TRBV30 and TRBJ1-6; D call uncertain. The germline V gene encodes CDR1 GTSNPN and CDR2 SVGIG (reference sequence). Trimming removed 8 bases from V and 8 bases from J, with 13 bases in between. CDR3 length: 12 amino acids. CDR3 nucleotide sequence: TGTGCCCCTAGAAAACCCCATTCACCCCTCCACTTT. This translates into CAPRKPHSPLHF. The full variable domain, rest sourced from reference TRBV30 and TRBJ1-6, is SQTIHQWPATLVQPVGSPLSLECTVEGTSNPNLYWYRQAAGRGLQLLFYSVGIGQISSEVPQNLSASRPQDRQFILSSKKLLLSDSGFYLCAPRKPHSPLHFGNGTRLTVT.

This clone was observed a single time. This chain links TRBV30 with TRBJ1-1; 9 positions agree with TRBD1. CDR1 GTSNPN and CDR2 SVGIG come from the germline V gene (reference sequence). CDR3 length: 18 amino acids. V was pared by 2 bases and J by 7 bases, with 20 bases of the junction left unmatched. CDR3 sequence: CAWSPRIGQGLLVLEAFF. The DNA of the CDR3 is TGTGCCTGGAGTCCTAGAATCGGACAGGGGCTACTAGTCCTTGAAGCTTTCTTT.